This T cell receptor (beta chain) was documented in a study of breast tumors, draining lymph nodes, adjacent tissues. Study-wide points: Tumor repertoires ranked between lymph nodes and nontumor tissue in diversity, with V and J gene preferences. Compared with basal-like, luminal-like tumors shared significantly more repertoire with nontumor tissue. The data were judged consistent with most tumor T cells coming from lymph node and expanding in tumor.

The table lists this clonotype with a few counts. The antigen is not known. Samples came from axillary lymph nodes draining the breast cancer. TCRdb processed the multiplex PCR reads anew with MiXCR; each CDR3 protein has one entry. Of 200,000 or so distinct CDR3 sequences in the sample, around a third were seen once. The V and J ends lost 5 bases and 8 bases, in that order; junction bases with no gene match: 6. Germline loops: CDR1 SNHLY, CDR2 FYNNEI. CDR3 length: 13 amino acids. The chain carries TRBV2 and TRBJ1-2, with TRBD1 identical over 9 bases. Sample: axillary lymph node tissue. This TCR came from a female donor with breast cancer. Some clones in this sample may be carry-over from other donors' samples. The chain's CDR3 is CASSKQGAWGYTF. DNA for the CDR3: TGTGCCAGCAGTAAACAGGGGGCGTGGGGCTACACCTTC.